This T cell receptor (beta chain) was sequenced for a study of shared clonotypes between healthy human individuals. Study-wide results and caveats: Represented genetic and exposure-history diversity was restricted by having few donors.

There are 17 residues in the CDR3. Germline V gives CDR1 MRHNA, CDR2 SNTAGT. V dropped 5 bases and J dropped 4; count of bases not matched to a gene: 14. Method: immunoSEQ multiplex PCR; TCRdb's copy keeps in-frame clones and lacks some. The sample holds a few hundred thousand clones, around 80% seen once. With respect to this clone: Its antigen is unknown.

The sequence was collected from a woman aged 40 to 50 in good health. Some clones in this sample may be carry-over from other donors' samples. The sequencing input was PBMCs. V usage is TRBV6-4 and J usage is TRBJ1-5; 7 nucleotides match TRBD1. CDR3 in DNA: TGTGCCAGCAGTCCGGGCCGGTTCACAGGGGTGAATCAGCCCCAGCATTTT. Translating it yields CASSPGRFTGVNQPQHF.